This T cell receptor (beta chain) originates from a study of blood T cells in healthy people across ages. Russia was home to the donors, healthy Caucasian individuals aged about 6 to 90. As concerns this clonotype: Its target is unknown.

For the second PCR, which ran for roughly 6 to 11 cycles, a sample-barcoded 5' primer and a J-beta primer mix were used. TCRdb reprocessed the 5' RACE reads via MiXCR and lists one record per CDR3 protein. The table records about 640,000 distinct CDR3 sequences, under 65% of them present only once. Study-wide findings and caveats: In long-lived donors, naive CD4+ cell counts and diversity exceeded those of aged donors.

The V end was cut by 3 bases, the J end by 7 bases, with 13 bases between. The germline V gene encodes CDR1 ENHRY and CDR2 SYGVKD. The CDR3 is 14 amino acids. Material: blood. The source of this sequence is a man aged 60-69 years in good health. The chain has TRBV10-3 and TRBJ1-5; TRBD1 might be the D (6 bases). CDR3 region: CAISERDTAQPQHF. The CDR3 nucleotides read TGTGCCATCAGTGAACGGGACACTGCCCAGCCCCAGCATTTT.